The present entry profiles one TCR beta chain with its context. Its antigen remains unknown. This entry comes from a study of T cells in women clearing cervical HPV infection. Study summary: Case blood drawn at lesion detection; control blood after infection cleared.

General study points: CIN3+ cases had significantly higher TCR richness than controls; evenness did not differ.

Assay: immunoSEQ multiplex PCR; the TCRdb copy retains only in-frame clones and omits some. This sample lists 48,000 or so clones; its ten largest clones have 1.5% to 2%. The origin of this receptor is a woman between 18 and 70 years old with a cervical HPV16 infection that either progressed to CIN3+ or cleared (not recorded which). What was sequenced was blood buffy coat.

The CDR3 here is CASSLGGQGGTEAFF. CDR3 DNA, as far as it was read: TGCGCCAGCAGCTTGGGGGGACAGGGCGGGACTGAA. The rearrangement joins TRBV5-1 to TRBJ1-1; 9 nucleotides agree with TRBD1. The read finishes 3 residues shy of the CDR3 end, and the germline J gene is used to complete it. V was clipped by 0 bases and J by 5 bases; unmatched bases: 5. CDR1 and CDR2 (germline): SGHRS, YFSETQ. The CDR3 has 15 amino acids.